These T cell receptor beta chains were read from a single sample in a study of T cell responses to AZD1222 COVID-19 vaccine. Assay used: immunoSEQ multiplex PCR; TCRdb lists only in-frame clones, some missing. The data hold around 100,000 clones, with 92% observed a single time. The sequencing used peripheral blood, collected on day 0 of AZD1222 vaccination. Source of these receptors: an adult in good health. CDR3s include the opening cysteine and the closing phenylalanine or tryptophan. Each record gives: D gene, clone size, V gene, J gene, CDR3 protein, CDR3 DNA. The D gene is left open where the match is weak. Where a row states a size, it is once, few, many or the class of an expanded clone; other rows omit it.

d_gene: -
abundance: -
v_gene: TRBV21-1
j_gene: TRBJ2-7
CDR3aa: CASSRPPGAPKRYEQYF
CDR3nt: TGTGCCAGCAGCCGACCGCCGGGAGCCCCCAAAAGGTACGAGCAGTACTTC

d_gene: -
abundance: -
v_gene: TRBV5-1
j_gene: TRBJ1-2
CDR3aa: CASSLAVGSNYGYTF
CDR3nt: TGCGCCAGCAGCTTGGCGGTGGGCAGCAACTATGGCTACACCTTC

d_gene: -
abundance: -
v_gene: TRBV27
j_gene: TRBJ1-1
CDR3aa: CASKGTGSFTEAFF
CDR3nt: TGTGCCAGCAAGGGAACAGGGTCCTTCACTGAAGCTTTCTTT

d_gene: TRBD2
abundance: -
v_gene: TRBV27
j_gene: TRBJ2-1
CDR3aa: CASSLRVAGVYNEQFF
CDR3nt: TGTGCCAGCAGTTTACGTGTAGCGGGTGTCTACAATGAGCAGTTCTTC

d_gene: -
abundance: -
v_gene: TRBV5-6
j_gene: TRBJ2-2
CDR3aa: CASSDPGGVNTGELFF
CDR3nt: TGTGCCAGCAGCGATCCAGGTGGGGTGAACACCGGGGAGCTGTTTTTT

d_gene: -
abundance: -
v_gene: TRBV19
j_gene: TRBJ1-2
CDR3aa: CASTPGRGTYGYTF
CDR3nt: TGTGCCAGTACCCCGGGCCGGGGGACCTATGGCTACACCTTC

d_gene: -
abundance: few
v_gene: TRBV13
j_gene: TRBJ1-5
CDR3aa: CASSPGGAQPQHF
CDR3nt: TGTGCCAGCAGCCCTGGTGGGGCTCAGCCCCAGCATTTT

d_gene: -
abundance: -
v_gene: TRBV3-1/TRBV3-2
j_gene: TRBJ2-7
CDR3aa: CASSQETHEQYF
CDR3nt: TGTGCCAGCAGCCAAGAGACCCACGAGCAGTACTTC

d_gene: TRBD1
abundance: -
v_gene: TRBV27
j_gene: TRBJ1-2
CDR3aa: CASSFRAGGGYTF
CDR3nt: TGTGCCAGCAGTTTTAGGGCAGGGGGAGGCTACACCTTC

d_gene: -
abundance: -
v_gene: TRBV20-1
j_gene: TRBJ2-1
CDR3aa: CSAQYNEQFF
CDR3nt: TGCAGTGCCCAGTACAATGAGCAGTTCTTC

d_gene: TRBD1
abundance: -
v_gene: TRBV10-3
j_gene: TRBJ1-2
CDR3aa: CAISGDRGDYGYTF
CDR3nt: TGTGCCATCAGTGGGGACAGGGGCGACTATGGCTACACCTTC

d_gene: -
abundance: -
v_gene: TRBV9
j_gene: TRBJ2-1
CDR3aa: CASSDRISYNEQFF
CDR3nt: TGTGCCAGCAGCGATCGGATTTCCTACAATGAGCAGTTCTTC

d_gene: -
abundance: -
v_gene: TRBV27
j_gene: TRBJ1-2
CDR3aa: CASSFRGRDYGYTF
CDR3nt: TGTGCCAGCAGTTTTAGGGGACGGGACTATGGCTACACCTTC

d_gene: TRBD1
abundance: -
v_gene: TRBV6-5
j_gene: TRBJ1-1
CDR3aa: CASSYSQGATEAFF
CDR3nt: TGTGCCAGCAGTTACTCACAGGGGGCCACTGAAGCTTTCTTT

d_gene: -
abundance: -
v_gene: TRBV12-3/TRBV12-4
j_gene: TRBJ1-5
CDR3aa: CASQPTQGQPQHF
CDR3nt: TGTGCCAGCCAACCCACTCAGGGACAGCCCCAGCATTTT

d_gene: TRBD1
abundance: -
v_gene: TRBV5-1
j_gene: TRBJ2-7
CDR3aa: CASSPLGTGSSYEQYF
CDR3nt: TGCGCCAGCAGCCCGCTTGGGACAGGGAGTTCCTACGAGCAGTACTTC

d_gene: TRBD1
abundance: -
v_gene: TRBV18
j_gene: TRBJ1-5
CDR3aa: CASSPQTGSLGQSDQPQHF
CDR3nt: TGTGCCAGCTCACCTCAGACAGGGAGCTTGGGGCAGTCGGATCAGCCCCAGCATTTT

d_gene: -
abundance: once
v_gene: TRBV9
j_gene: TRBJ2-2
CDR3aa: CASSGTVNTGELFF
CDR3nt: TGTGCCAGCAGCGGGACGGTTAACACCGGGGAGCTGTTTTTT

d_gene: TRBD2
abundance: -
v_gene: TRBV7-2
j_gene: TRBJ2-7
CDR3aa: CASSQLAGVLHEQYF
CDR3nt: TGTGCCAGCAGTCAACTAGCGGGAGTACTCCACGAGCAGTACTTC

d_gene: -
abundance: -
v_gene: TRBV20-1
j_gene: TRBJ1-2
CDR3aa: CSASEANYGYTF
CDR3nt: TGCAGTGCTAGTGAGGCTAACTATGGCTACACCTTC

d_gene: -
abundance: -
v_gene: TRBV5-1
j_gene: TRBJ1-2
CDR3aa: CASSRTVTYGYTF
CDR3nt: TGCGCCAGCAGCCGGACAGTCACTTATGGCTACACCTTC

d_gene: -
abundance: -
v_gene: TRBV29-1
j_gene: TRBJ2-7
CDR3aa: CSVEGGGGAAFSYEQYF
CDR3nt: TGCAGCGTTGAAGGGGGCGGAGGAGCAGCGTTCTCCTACGAGCAGTACTTC

d_gene: TRBD2
abundance: -
v_gene: TRBV11-3
j_gene: TRBJ2-2
CDR3aa: CASRLAGGGELFF
CDR3nt: TGTGCCAGCAGGCTAGCGGGAGGCGGGGAGCTGTTTTTT

d_gene: TRBD1
abundance: -
v_gene: TRBV29-1
j_gene: TRBJ1-2
CDR3aa: CSASGGFYGYTF
CDR3nt: TGCAGCGCATCAGGGGGCTTCTATGGCTACACCTTC

d_gene: -
abundance: -
v_gene: TRBV7-2
j_gene: TRBJ2-2
CDR3aa: CASSPRLGDTGELFF
CDR3nt: TGTGCCAGCAGCCCCCGACTAGGGGACACCGGGGAGCTGTTTTTT

d_gene: TRBD1
abundance: -
v_gene: TRBV28
j_gene: TRBJ1-2
CDR3aa: CASSVTGDGYTF
CDR3nt: TGTGCCAGCAGTGTGACAGGGGATGGCTACACCTTC

d_gene: -
abundance: -
v_gene: TRBV12-1
j_gene: TRBJ1-3
CDR3aa: CASSPTGTDTIYF
CDR3nt: TGTGCCAGCAGCCCCACAGGGACAGACACCATATATTTT

d_gene: -
abundance: -
v_gene: TRBV7-3
j_gene: TRBJ1-1
CDR3aa: CASSPMAHPRGRRDTEAFF
CDR3nt: TGTGCCAGCAGCCCCATGGCGCACCCCCGGGGCCGACGGGACACTGAAGCTTTCTTT

d_gene: TRBD2
abundance: -
v_gene: TRBV9
j_gene: TRBJ2-1
CDR3aa: CASSVSGSSYNEQFF
CDR3nt: TGTGCCAGCAGCGTAAGCGGGAGCTCCTACAATGAGCAGTTCTTC

d_gene: TRBD2
abundance: -
v_gene: TRBV5-1
j_gene: TRBJ2-1
CDR3aa: CASSSPAGGPGEQFF
CDR3nt: TGCGCCAGCAGTTCTCCAGCGGGAGGGCCAGGTGAGCAGTTCTTC

d_gene: -
abundance: -
v_gene: TRBV6-5
j_gene: TRBJ1-1
CDR3aa: CASSPGTRAFF
CDR3nt: TGTGCCAGCAGTCCCGGGACACGAGCTTTCTTT

d_gene: -
abundance: -
v_gene: TRBV9
j_gene: TRBJ1-3
CDR3aa: CASSVAVGRTGNTIYF
CDR3nt: TGTGCCAGCAGCGTAGCAGTGGGACGGACCGGAAACACCATATATTTT

d_gene: TRBD1
abundance: -
v_gene: TRBV5-1
j_gene: TRBJ1-2
CDR3aa: CASSLARIQGLGYTF
CDR3nt: TGCGCCAGCAGCTTGGCTCGAATACAGGGGCTTGGCTACACCTTC

d_gene: TRBD1
abundance: -
v_gene: TRBV30
j_gene: TRBJ1-4
CDR3aa: CAWKLGQGGEKLFF
CDR3nt: TGTGCCTGGAAGCTGGGACAGGGAGGAGAAAAACTGTTTTTT

d_gene: -
abundance: -
v_gene: TRBV9
j_gene: TRBJ1-3
CDR3aa: CASSVLGTGNTIYF
CDR3nt: TGTGCCAGCAGCGTTTTGGGTACTGGAAACACCATATATTTT

d_gene: -
abundance: -
v_gene: TRBV11-3
j_gene: TRBJ1-2
CDR3aa: CASSLVQGGNGYTF
CDR3nt: TGTGCCAGCAGCTTAGTCCAGGGAGGTAATGGCTACACCTTC

d_gene: -
abundance: -
v_gene: TRBV6-5
j_gene: TRBJ2-2
CDR3aa: CASSYLLGRDGELFF
CDR3nt: TGTGCCAGCAGTTACTTATTAGGGCGGGACGGGGAGCTGTTTTTT

d_gene: TRBD1
abundance: -
v_gene: TRBV7-9
j_gene: TRBJ1-4
CDR3aa: CASSPGTGRADEKLFF
CDR3nt: TGTGCCAGCAGCCCCGGGACAGGTCGGGCGGATGAAAAACTGTTTTTT

d_gene: TRBD2
abundance: -
v_gene: TRBV5-1
j_gene: TRBJ2-3
CDR3aa: CASSLNRLAGGTDTQYF
CDR3nt: TGCGCCAGCAGCTTAAACCGACTAGCGGGAGGCACAGATACGCAGTATTTT

d_gene: TRBD1
abundance: -
v_gene: TRBV5-1
j_gene: TRBJ2-2
CDR3aa: CASSPKITGDGGELFF
CDR3nt: TGCGCCAGCAGCCCCAAGATTACAGGGGACGGCGGGGAGCTGTTTTTT

d_gene: TRBD2
abundance: -
v_gene: TRBV7-2
j_gene: TRBJ2-3
CDR3aa: CASGLAGGEDTQYF
CDR3nt: TGTGCCAGCGGTCTAGCGGGGGGGGAAGATACGCAGTATTTT

d_gene: TRBD2
abundance: -
v_gene: TRBV10-3
j_gene: TRBJ2-2
CDR3aa: CAATSETTGELFF
CDR3nt: TGTGCCGCAACTAGCGAGACCACCGGGGAGCTGTTTTTT

d_gene: -
abundance: -
v_gene: TRBV7-2
j_gene: TRBJ1-5
CDR3aa: CASSLREAGGMHF
CDR3nt: TGTGCCAGCAGCTTAAGGGAGGCGGGGGGTATGCATTTT

d_gene: -
abundance: -
v_gene: TRBV30
j_gene: TRBJ1-3
CDR3aa: CAWSQGQTGNTIYF
CDR3nt: TGTGCCTGGAGTCAAGGTCAAACTGGAAACACCATATATTTT

d_gene: TRBD1
abundance: -
v_gene: TRBV10-3
j_gene: TRBJ2-7
CDR3aa: CATTQGQKTYEQYF
CDR3nt: TGTGCCACAACTCAGGGACAGAAGACCTACGAGCAGTACTTC

d_gene: TRBD1
abundance: -
v_gene: TRBV19
j_gene: TRBJ1-2
CDR3aa: CASSDRGPSDYGYTF
CDR3nt: TGTGCCAGTAGCGACAGGGGGCCATCGGACTATGGCTACACCTTC

d_gene: -
abundance: -
v_gene: TRBV9
j_gene: TRBJ2-1
CDR3aa: CASSPGTHGQFF
CDR3nt: TGTGCCAGCAGCCCCGGGACCCACGGGCAGTTCTTC

d_gene: -
abundance: once
v_gene: TRBV7-2
j_gene: TRBJ1-1
CDR3aa: CASSFGIMNTEAFF
CDR3nt: TGTGCCAGCAGCTTCGGGATAATGAACACTGAAGCTTTCTTT

d_gene: TRBD1
abundance: few
v_gene: TRBV19
j_gene: TRBJ2-2
CDR3aa: CASSRLPGGTGLNTGELFF
CDR3nt: TGTGCCAGTAGTAGACTCCCGGGCGGGACAGGGTTGAACACCGGGGAGCTGTTTTTT

d_gene: -
abundance: -
v_gene: TRBV6-5
j_gene: TRBJ1-2
CDR3aa: CASSYLLGYGYTF
CDR3nt: TGTGCCAGCAGTTATCTATTAGGGTATGGCTACACCTTC

d_gene: TRBD2
abundance: -
v_gene: TRBV5-6
j_gene: TRBJ2-7
CDR3aa: CASSLAPGLAGDEQYF
CDR3nt: TGTGCCAGCAGCTTGGCCCCGGGACTAGCGGGAGACGAGCAGTACTTC

d_gene: TRBD1
abundance: once
v_gene: TRBV5-6
j_gene: TRBJ1-4
CDR3aa: CASSSGQTNEKLFF
CDR3nt: TGTGCCAGCAGCTCGGGACAGACTAATGAAAAACTGTTTTTT

d_gene: -
abundance: -
v_gene: TRBV5-6
j_gene: TRBJ1-4
CDR3aa: CASSWGPSEKLFF
CDR3nt: TGTGCCAGCAGCTGGGGTCCAAGTGAAAAACTGTTTTTT